This T cell receptor beta chain is from a study of monozygotic twins with inflammatory bowel disease. Whole-study findings and limits: Healthy co-twins showed greater TCRbeta diversity (inverse Simpson) than IBD patients.

In regard to this clonotype: Its target is not known.

Blood was drawn once per donor, and each sample measured 2 to 2.5 ml. cDNA synthesis was performed in eight separate reactions for each sample. TCRalpha along with TCRbeta cDNA was subjected to two nested PCRs lasting roughly 17 and 9 cycles. TCRdb reprocessed the 5' RACE reads; each CDR3 protein has one entry and no DNA is given. The sample totals some 400,000 distinct CDR3 sequences. CDR1 MDHEN and CDR2 SYDVKM come from the germline V gene. The length of the CDR3 is 14 residues. Sequencing input: blood. This rearrangement joins TRBV28 to TRBJ2-5. The TCR sequence derives from a human donor with ulcerative colitis or Crohn's disease, or a healthy co-twin of an affected twin (not recorded which). The CDR3 loop reads CASSSQWIQETQYF.